A selection of T cell receptor beta chains follows, all from one sample in a study of blood T cell repertoires in COVID-19. Profiled with immunoSEQ multiplex PCR; TCRdb holds only in-frame clones, not every one. The table lists over 110,000 clones, around 80% of them singletons. Sequenced sample: peripheral blood. Receptor source: an elderly man with acute or convalescent COVID-19. Both conserved end residues are part of each CDR3. Each record gives: D gene, J gene, V gene, clone size, CDR3 protein, CDR3 DNA. The D gene is left open where the match is weak. Part of the rows lack a size; the others show once, few, many or a class for expanded clones.

D: TRBD2
J: TRBJ2-7
V: TRBV3-1/TRBV3-2
size: NA
CDR3: CASSPPLAGYEQYF
DNA: TGTGCCAGCAGCCCCCCGCTAGCGGGCTACGAGCAGTACTTC

D: NA
J: TRBJ1-2
V: TRBV3-1/TRBV3-2
size: NA
CDR3: CASSQAGGGYTF
DNA: TGTGCCAGCAGCCAAGCCGGCGGTGGCTACACCTTC

D: NA
J: TRBJ2-7
V: TRBV6-5
size: few
CDR3: CASSYGRRLLKEQYF
DNA: TGTGCCAGCAGTTACGGGAGGCGGCTGCTAAAGGAGCAGTACTTC

D: NA
J: TRBJ1-2
V: TRBV7-8
size: NA
CDR3: CASSLDSYGYTF
DNA: TGTGCCAGCAGCTTGGACAGCTATGGCTACACCTTC

D: TRBD2
J: TRBJ2-1
V: TRBV24-1
size: few
CDR3: CATSDLGRAEQFF
DNA: TGTGCCACCAGTGATCTAGGGAGGGCTGAGCAGTTCTTC

D: TRBD1
J: TRBJ2-2
V: TRBV9
size: NA
CDR3: CASSVEDRQNTGELFF
DNA: TGTGCCAGCAGCGTAGAGGACAGGCAAAACACCGGGGAGCTGTTTTTT

D: TRBD2
J: TRBJ2-3
V: TRBV19
size: NA
CDR3: CASSWTSGVPDTQYF
DNA: TGTGCCAGTAGTTGGACTAGCGGGGTCCCGGATACGCAGTATTTT

D: TRBD1
J: TRBJ1-4
V: TRBV3-1/TRBV3-2
size: few
CDR3: CASSQDEGASIEKLFF
DNA: TGTGCCAGCAGCCAAGATGAGGGGGCGAGTATTGAAAAACTGTTTTTT

D: NA
J: TRBJ1-3
V: TRBV6-5
size: NA
CDR3: CASSYSRVGSGNTIYF
DNA: TGTGCCAGCAGTTACTCGCGGGTCGGCTCTGGAAACACCATATATTTT

D: TRBD1
J: TRBJ2-3
V: TRBV14
size: once
CDR3: CASSQDSGQGRRYTQYF
DNA: TGTGCCAGCAGCCAAGATAGCGGACAGGGCCGTAGGTATACGCAGTATTTT

D: TRBD2
J: TRBJ2-4
V: TRBV6-6
size: NA
CDR3: CASSPGIGGTSGKLPKNIQYF
DNA: TGTGCCAGCAGCCCGGGGATCGGGGGGACTAGCGGAAAACTACCCAAAAACATTCAGTACTTC

D: TRBD1
J: TRBJ1-1
V: TRBV2
size: few
CDR3: CASIPPGGTEAFF
DNA: TGTGCCAGCATCCCCCCAGGGGGAACTGAAGCTTTCTTT

D: TRBD1
J: TRBJ1-4
V: TRBV19
size: NA
CDR3: CASRRQGFGGEKLFF
DNA: TGTGCCAGTAGGCGACAGGGGTTCGGCGGTGAAAAACTGTTTTTT

D: NA
J: TRBJ2-7
V: TRBV3-1/TRBV3-2
size: once
CDR3: CASTQGAFYEQYF
DNA: TGTGCCAGCACCCAAGGGGCTTTCTACGAGCAGTACTTC

D: TRBD1
J: TRBJ2-1
V: TRBV7-2
size: NA
CDR3: CASKSQDRQGDNEQFF
DNA: TGTGCCAGCAAATCACAGGACCGACAGGGGGACAATGAGCAGTTCTTC

D: NA
J: TRBJ1-4
V: TRBV19
size: NA
CDR3: CATRESGANEKLFF
DNA: TGTGCCACTCGTGAGAGCGGGGCGAATGAAAAACTGTTTTTT

D: TRBD1
J: TRBJ1-6
V: TRBV3-1/TRBV3-2
size: NA
CDR3: CASSQYPGTGENSPLHF
DNA: TGTGCCAGCAGCCAATACCCCGGGACAGGGGAGAATTCACCCCTCCACTTT